This entry features one T cell receptor beta chain sequence. Its specificity is not known. This entry is derived from a study of cytomegalovirus exposure and HLA in healthy donors. Sequencing used immunoSEQ multiplex PCR; TCRdb keeps in-frame clones, though not all of them. The profile shows about 160,000 clones, 91% of them singletons. Study-wide points: The classifier was said to identify cytomegalovirus status with high specificity and sensitivity. In the 120 validation repertoires, just under 95% of cluster scores exceeded 0, per a later analysis.

The V and J ends lost 2 bases and 4 bases respectively, with 11 bases between them. There are 15 residues in the CDR3. The V gene's germline CDR1 is SGHVS and CDR2 FNYEAQ. The J gene is TRBJ2-2, the V gene TRBV7-6; D perhaps matches TRBD2 (5 bases). The sample was PBMCs. This receptor was identified in a woman aged 18-29 years in good health and CMV-seropositive. The CDR3 sequence is CASSLRTLSTGELFF. The CDR3, as DNA: TGTGCCAGCAGCTTACGGACTCTTAGCACCGGGGAGCTGTTTTTT.